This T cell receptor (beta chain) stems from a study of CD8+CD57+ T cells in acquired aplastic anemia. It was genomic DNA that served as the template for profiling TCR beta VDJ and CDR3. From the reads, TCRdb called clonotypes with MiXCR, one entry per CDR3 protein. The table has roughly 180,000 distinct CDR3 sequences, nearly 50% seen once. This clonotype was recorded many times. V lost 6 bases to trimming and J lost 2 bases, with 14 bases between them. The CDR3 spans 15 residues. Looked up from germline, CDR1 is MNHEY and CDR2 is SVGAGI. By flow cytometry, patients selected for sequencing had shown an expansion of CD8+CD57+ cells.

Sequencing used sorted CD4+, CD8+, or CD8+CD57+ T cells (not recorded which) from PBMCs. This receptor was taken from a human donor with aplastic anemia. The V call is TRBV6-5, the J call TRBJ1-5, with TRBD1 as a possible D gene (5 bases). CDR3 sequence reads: CASRFGGDRNQPQHF. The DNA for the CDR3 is TGTGCCAGCAGATTCGGGGGAGACCGCAATCAGCCCCAGCATTTT.